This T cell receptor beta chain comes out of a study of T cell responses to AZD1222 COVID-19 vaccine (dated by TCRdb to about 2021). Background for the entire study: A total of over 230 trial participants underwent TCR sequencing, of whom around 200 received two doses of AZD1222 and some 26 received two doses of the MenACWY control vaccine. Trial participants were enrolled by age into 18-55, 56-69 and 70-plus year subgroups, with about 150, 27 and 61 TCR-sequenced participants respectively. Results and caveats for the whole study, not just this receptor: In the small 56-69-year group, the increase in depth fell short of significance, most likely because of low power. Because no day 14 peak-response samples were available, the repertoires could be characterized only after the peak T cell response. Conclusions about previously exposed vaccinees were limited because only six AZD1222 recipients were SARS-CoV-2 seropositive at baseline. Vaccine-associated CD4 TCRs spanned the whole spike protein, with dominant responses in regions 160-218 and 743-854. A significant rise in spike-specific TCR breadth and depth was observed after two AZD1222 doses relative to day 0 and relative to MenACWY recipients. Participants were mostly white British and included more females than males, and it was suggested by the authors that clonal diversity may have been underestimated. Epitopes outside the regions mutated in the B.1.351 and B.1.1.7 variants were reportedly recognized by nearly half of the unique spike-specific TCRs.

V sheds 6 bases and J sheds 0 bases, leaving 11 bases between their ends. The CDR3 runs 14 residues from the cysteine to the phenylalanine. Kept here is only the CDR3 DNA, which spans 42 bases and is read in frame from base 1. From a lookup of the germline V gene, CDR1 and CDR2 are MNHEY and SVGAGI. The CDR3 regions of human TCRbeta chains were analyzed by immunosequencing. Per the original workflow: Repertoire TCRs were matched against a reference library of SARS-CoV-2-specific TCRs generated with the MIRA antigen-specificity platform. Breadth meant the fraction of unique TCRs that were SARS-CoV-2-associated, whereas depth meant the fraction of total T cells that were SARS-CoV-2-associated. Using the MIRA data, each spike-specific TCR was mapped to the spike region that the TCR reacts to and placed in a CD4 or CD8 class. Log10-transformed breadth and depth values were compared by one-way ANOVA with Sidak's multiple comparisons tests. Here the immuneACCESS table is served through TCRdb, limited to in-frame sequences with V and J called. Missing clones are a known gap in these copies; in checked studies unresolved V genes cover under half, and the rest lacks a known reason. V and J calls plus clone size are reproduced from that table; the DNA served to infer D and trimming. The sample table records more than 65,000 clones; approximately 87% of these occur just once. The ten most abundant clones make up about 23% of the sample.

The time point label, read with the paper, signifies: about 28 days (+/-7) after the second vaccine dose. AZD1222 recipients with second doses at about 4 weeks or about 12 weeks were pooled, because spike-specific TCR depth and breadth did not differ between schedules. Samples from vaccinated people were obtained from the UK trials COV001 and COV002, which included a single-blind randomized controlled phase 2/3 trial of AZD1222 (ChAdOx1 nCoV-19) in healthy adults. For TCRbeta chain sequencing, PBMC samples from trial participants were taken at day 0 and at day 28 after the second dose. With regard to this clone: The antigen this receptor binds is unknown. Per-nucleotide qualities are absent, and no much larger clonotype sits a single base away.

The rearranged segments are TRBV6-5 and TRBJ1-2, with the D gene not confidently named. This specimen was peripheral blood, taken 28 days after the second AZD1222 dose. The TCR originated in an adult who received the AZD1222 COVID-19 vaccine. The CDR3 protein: CASSASPPNYGYTF. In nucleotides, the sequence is TGTGCCAGCAGCGCAAGCCCTCCTAACTATGGCTACACCTTC.